The 22 T cell receptor beta chains reported below all come from one sample, sequenced in a study of read filtering for tumor transcriptome and immune sequencing. Molecular barcoded adaptors covering alpha/delta and beta/gamma chains were used on approximately 400 ng RNA. Each CDR3 protein is one row after TCRdb ran MiXCR on the reads. The sample lists around 23,000 distinct CDR3 sequences, under 25% occurring once. The sequenced sample was a population of CD138-negative cells sorted from bone marrow. These receptors came from a donor over 35 with multiple myeloma.

The chain is built from TRBV7-9 and TRBJ2-3; weak D call: TRBD2 (7 bases). Germline assignment: CDR1 SEHNR and CDR2 FQNEAQ (reference sequence). This CDR3 has 15 residues. Trimming took off 5 bases at V and 5 bases at J, with 17 bases between the two ends. The DNA of the CDR3 is TGTGCCAGCAGCCCATGGGGGGGGGCCAAAGATACGCAGTATTTT. Amino acids: CASSPWGGAKDTQYF.

The genes are TRBV5-1 and TRBJ2-3; D perhaps matches TRBD2 (6 bases). CDR1 is SGHRS, CDR2 YFSETQ, per germline. With 6 bases removed from V and 6 bases from J, the gap between germline ends came to 17 bases. This CDR3 contains 14 residues. The DNA for the CDR3 is TGCGCCAGCAAAGAGAGCGGGTGGGCGGATACGCAGTATTTT. This translates into CASKESGWADTQYF.

Concerning this clonotype: This clone may be a read error of a much larger clone one base away. J is TRBJ2-4 and V is TRBV7-2; 11 nucleotides match TRBD2. The V and J ends lost 1 base and 0 bases, in that order; junction bases with no gene match: 8. Germline V gene sequence: CDR1 SGHTA, CDR2 FQGNSA. The CDR3 covers 19 residues. CDR3 region: CASSLGLAGGSLAKNIQYF. CDR3 DNA sequence: TGTGCCAGCAGCTTAGGGCTAGCGGGGGGTTCACTAGCCAAAAACATTCAGTACTTC.

This clonotype was observed at least ten times. The chain recombines TRBV7-9 with TRBJ2-3; 7 nucleotides agree with TRBD1. The CDR3 runs 12 residues. From germline, CDR1 is SEHNR and CDR2 FQNEAQ (reference sequence). Unmatched junction bases numbered 4, after V lost 7 bases and J lost 6 bases. DNA of the CDR3: TGTGCCAGCATCATACAGGGGGATACGCAGTATTTT. This gives the protein CASIIQGDTQYF.

This chain links TRBV4-1 with TRBJ2-7, with D perhaps TRBD1 (6 bases). V dropped 1 base and J dropped 7 bases, with 20 bases sitting between them. The CDR3 is 16 residues long. CDR1 and CDR2 (germline): MGHRA, YSYEKL. CDR3 bases: TGCGCCAGCAGCCAAGTAGACAGGCGCACTCATTGGGAGCAGTACTTC. This translates into CASSQVDRRTHWEQYF.

This clonotype showed up many times. The chain employs TRBV4-1 and TRBJ1-1, with 7 nucleotides matching TRBD1. After removal of 1 base from V and 4 bases from J, the junction contained 9 bases not matched to a gene. The CDR3 length is 16 residues. Germline lookup yields CDR1 MGHRA and CDR2 YSYEKL. CDR3 protein: CASSQAILDRSTEAFF. In nucleotides, the CDR3 is TGCGCCAGCAGCCAAGCTATCCTGGACAGGTCCACTGAAGCTTTCTTT.

The sample holds many counts of this clonotype. V gene TRBV11-2 combines with J gene TRBJ2-3; D call uncertain. V gave up 6 bases and J gave up 2 bases, with 12 bases separating them. Germline loops: CDR1 SGHAT, CDR2 FQNNGV. The CDR3 contains 14 residues. CDR3 nucleotides: TGTGCCAGCAGTGACCTCGGGTACACAGATACGCAGTATTTT. This encodes CASSDLGYTDTQYF.

This clonotype came up many times. The V call is TRBV11-2, the J call TRBJ2-1; D is unresolved. With 1 base removed from V and 10 bases from J, the gap between germline ends came to 14 bases. The germline gives CDR1 SGHAT, CDR2 FQNNGV. The CDR3 has 14 amino acids. The CDR3: CASSLAQRFQEQFF. CDR3 sequence (DNA): TGTGCCAGCAGCTTAGCCCAGCGTTTCCAAGAGCAGTTCTTC.

As for this clonotype: A read error may explain this, as a much larger clone is one base away. The chain joins TRBV29-1 to TRBJ1-2, with TRBD1 as a possible D gene (5 bases). CDR3 length equals 13 residues. Germline loops: CDR1 SQVTM, CDR2 ANQGSEA. The chain's CDR3 is CSVVDEGPFRAAF. The CDR3 DNA is TGCAGCGTTGTAGATGAGGGACCTTTCCGTGCCGCCTTC.

The sample holds many counts of this clonotype. The J gene is TRBJ2-5, the V gene TRBV7-9; perhaps TRBD1 as D (5 bases). The germline V gene encodes CDR1 SEHNR and CDR2 FQNEAQ (reference sequence). This CDR3 has 14 amino acids. V shed 2 bases and J shed 1 base, with 8 bases lying between them. The chain's CDR3 is CASSLLGAQETQYF. CDR3 nucleotides: TGTGCCAGCAGCTTACTAGGGGCCCAAGAGACCCAGTACTTC.

As regards this clonotype: The junction and the germline gene differ at one end; a read error may be behind it. J is TRBJ2-5 and V is TRBV12-3 or TRBV12-4; TRBD1 might be the D (5 bases). The CDR3 runs 15 residues. DNA for the CDR3: TGTGCCAGCAGTTTTTGGGGAAAGGGGCAAGAGATCCAGTACTTC. Translation: CASSFWGKGQEIQYF.

Remarks on this clonotype: A clone one base away is much larger, so this may be a read error. The rearrangement joins TRBV18 to TRBJ1-1; weak D call: TRBD1 (6 bases). The CDR3 length is 15 residues. CDR1 is KGHSH and CDR2 is LQKENI in the germline V gene. The CDR3 region has the DNA TGTGCCAGCTCACCGGGGGACATCGGGTACACTGAAGCTCTCTTT. This gives the protein CASSPGDIGYTEALF.

The chain carries TRBV20-1 and TRBJ2-5, with D perhaps being TRBD1 or TRBD2 (6 bases each). Trimming removed 3 bases from V and 5 bases from J, with 16 bases in between. Germline CDR1 and CDR2: DFQATT and SNEGSKA (reference sequence). The length of the CDR3 is 14 residues. Here the CDR3 reads CSARARGQVETQYF. CDR3 DNA sequence: TGCAGTGCTAGGGCACGGGGGCAGGTGGAGACCCAGTACTTC.

This clonotype was counted ten times or more. The V gene is TRBV7-9, the J gene TRBJ1-1, with unresolved D. The CDR3 extends over 13 amino acids. Germline V lookup: CDR1 SEHNR, CDR2 FQNEAQ (reference sequence). V lost 1 base to trimming and J lost 3 bases, with 6 bases between them. CDR3 region: CASSLGAYTEAFF. In DNA, the CDR3 is TGTGCCAGCAGCTTAGGCGCTTACACTGAAGCTTTCTTT.

On this clonotype itself: A junction boundary mismatches the germline segment, possibly from a read error. V and J are TRBV7-3 and TRBJ1-2, with 8 bases fitting TRBD1. The CDR3 contains 15 residues. From germline, CDR1 is SGHTA and CDR2 FQGTGA. The CDR3 protein is CTSAKVSGGGYGYTF. In DNA, the CDR3 is TGTACCAGCGCTAAGGTGTCAGGGGGCGGTTATGGCTACACCTTC.

With regard to this clonotype: This clone may be a read error of a much larger clone one base away. This sequence joins TRBV29-1 and TRBJ2-3; 7 bases match TRBD1. The CDR3 consists of 13 residues. CDR1 and CDR2 from the germline V gene are SQVTM and ANQGSEA. V shed 7 bases and J 2 bases; nucleotides not matched to a gene: 6. CDR3 loop: CSAGDSYTDTQYF. The CDR3 DNA sequence: TGCAGCGCAGGGGACAGCTACACAGATACGCAGTATTTT.

This clonotype has ten or more counts. This chain connects TRBV18 to TRBJ2-5, with D possibly matching TRBD2 (6 bases). CDR3 length: 15 residues. Trimming removed 4 bases from V and 2 bases from J, with 14 bases in between. Germline lookup yields CDR1 KGHSH and CDR2 LQKENI. CDR3 bases: TGTGCCAGCTCACTCGAGGGACTGGCACAAGAGACCCAGTACTTC. Translated: CASSLEGLAQETQYF.

With regard to this clonotype: The conserved final phenylalanine or tryptophan is absent from the CDR3, which likely points to a read error. This chain links TRBV9 with TRBJ2-2, with a weak D call TRBD1 (5 bases). The V gene's germline CDR1 is SGDLS and CDR2 YYNGEE. With 0 bases removed from V and 5 bases from J, the gap between germline ends came to 14 bases. The CDR3 contains 16 residues. The CDR3 sequence: CASSVVAGAPTGELFS. The CDR3 nucleotides are TGTGCCAGCAGCGTAGTGGCTGGGGCCCCGACCGGGGAGCTGTTTTCT.

With regard to this clonotype: Since the CDR3 does not end with the conserved phenylalanine or tryptophan, this likely comes from a read error. This chain connects TRBV7-9 to TRBJ2-1; TRBD1 matches at 8 bases. CDR3 size: 16 residues. CDR1 SEHNR and CDR2 FQNEAQ come from the germline V gene (reference sequence). The J segment lost 7 bases and the V segment lost 5 bases, leaving 13 bases of the junction unmatched. CDR3 residues: CASSPSPGTGSNEQFL. In DNA form, the CDR3 reads TGTGCCAGCAGCCCAAGTCCCGGGACAGGATCTAATGAGCAGTTCCTC.

This sequence joins TRBV11-2 and TRBJ2-4; D is unresolved. V was pared by 5 bases and J by 8 bases, with 7 bases between. The CDR3 covers 11 residues. Germline-derived CDR1 and CDR2 are SGHAT and FQNNGV. CDR3 bases: TGTGCCAGCAGCCAAACAGACATTCAGTACTTC. The encoded protein is CASSQTDIQYF.

About this clonotype itself: One junction end does not reproduce the germline sequence, and a read error may be involved. The rearrangement uses TRBV7-3 and TRBJ1-6; D remains ambiguous. Germline CDR1 and CDR2: SGHTA and FQGTGA. This CDR3 has 14 amino acids. The CDR3 here is CASSLSRGESPPHF. The CDR3 DNA follows: TGTGCCAGCAGCTTATCACGGGGTGAATCACCCCCCCACTTT.

Concerning this clonotype: In this CDR3 the conserved last residue, phenylalanine or tryptophan, is missing, so a read error is likely. The gene calls are TRBV25-1 and TRBJ2-5, with no clear D. CDR3 size: 15 residues. The germline CDR1 and CDR2 sequences are MGHDK and SYGVNS. Trimming stripped 1 base from V and 2 bases from J, with 11 bases between. The CDR3 coding sequence is TGTGCCAGCAGTGAATCTTGGTCAGATCAAGAGACCCAGTACCTC. Its protein product is CASSESWSDQETQYL.